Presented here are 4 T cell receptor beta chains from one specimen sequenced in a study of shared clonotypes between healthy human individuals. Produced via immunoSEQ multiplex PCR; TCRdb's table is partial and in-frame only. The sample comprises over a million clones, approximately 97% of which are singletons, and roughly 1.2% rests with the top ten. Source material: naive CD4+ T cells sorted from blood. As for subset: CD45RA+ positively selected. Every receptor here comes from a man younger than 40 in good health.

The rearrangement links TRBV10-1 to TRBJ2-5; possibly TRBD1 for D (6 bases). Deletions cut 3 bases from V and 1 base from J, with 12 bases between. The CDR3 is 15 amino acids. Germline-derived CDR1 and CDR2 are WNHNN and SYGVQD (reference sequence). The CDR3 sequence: CASSDTLQGQETQYF. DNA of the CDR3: TGCGCCAGCAGTGACACTTTACAGGGCCAAGAGACCCAGTACTTC.

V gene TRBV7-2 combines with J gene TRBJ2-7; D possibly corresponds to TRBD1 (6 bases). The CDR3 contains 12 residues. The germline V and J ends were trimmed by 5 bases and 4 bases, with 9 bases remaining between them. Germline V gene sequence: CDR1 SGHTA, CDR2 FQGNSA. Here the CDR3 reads CASSQTGYEQYF. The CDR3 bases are TGTGCCAGCAGCCAAACAGGGTACGAGCAGTACTTC.

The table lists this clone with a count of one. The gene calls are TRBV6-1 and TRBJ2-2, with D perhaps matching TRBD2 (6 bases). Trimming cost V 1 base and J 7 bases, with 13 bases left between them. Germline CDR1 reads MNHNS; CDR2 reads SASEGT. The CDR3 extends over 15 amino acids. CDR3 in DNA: TGTGCCAGCAGTGAAGTGGGACTCGCGGTCGGGGAGCTGTTTTTT. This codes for CASSEVGLAVGELFF.

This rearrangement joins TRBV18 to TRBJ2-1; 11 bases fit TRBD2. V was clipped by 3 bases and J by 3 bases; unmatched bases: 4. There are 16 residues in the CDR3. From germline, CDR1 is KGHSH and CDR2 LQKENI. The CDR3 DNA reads TGTGCCAGCTCACCTTTGGGGACTAGCGGCTACAATGAGCAGTTCTTC. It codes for CASSPLGTSGYNEQFF.